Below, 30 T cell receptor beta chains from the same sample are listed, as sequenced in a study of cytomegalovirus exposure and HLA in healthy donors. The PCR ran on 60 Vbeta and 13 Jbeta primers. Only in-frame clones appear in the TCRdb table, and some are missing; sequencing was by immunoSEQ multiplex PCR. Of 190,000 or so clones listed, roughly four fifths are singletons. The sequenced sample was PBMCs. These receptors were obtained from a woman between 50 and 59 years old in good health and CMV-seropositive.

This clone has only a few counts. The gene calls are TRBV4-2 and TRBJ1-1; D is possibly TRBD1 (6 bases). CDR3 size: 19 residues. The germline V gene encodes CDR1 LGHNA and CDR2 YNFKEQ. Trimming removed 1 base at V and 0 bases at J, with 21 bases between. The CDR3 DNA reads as TGTGCCAGCAGCCAAGCGGTGACAGGCGATAAATACATGAACACTGAAGCTTTCTTT. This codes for CASSQAVTGDKYMNTEAFF.

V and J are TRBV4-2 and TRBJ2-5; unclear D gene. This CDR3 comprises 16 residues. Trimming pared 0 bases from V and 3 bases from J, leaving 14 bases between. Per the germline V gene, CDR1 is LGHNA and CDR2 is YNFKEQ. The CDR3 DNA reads TGTGCCAGCAGCCAAGAAGAGGCTATAGTGAAAGAGACCCAGTACTTC. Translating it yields CASSQEEAIVKETQYF.

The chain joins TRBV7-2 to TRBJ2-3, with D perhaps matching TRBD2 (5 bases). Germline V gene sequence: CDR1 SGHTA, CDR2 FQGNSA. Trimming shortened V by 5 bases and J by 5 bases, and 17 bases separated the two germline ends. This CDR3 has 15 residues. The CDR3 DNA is TGTGCCAGCAGCCCTGGAGGTTTAAAGGGAGATACGCAGTATTTT. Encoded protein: CASSPGGLKGDTQYF.

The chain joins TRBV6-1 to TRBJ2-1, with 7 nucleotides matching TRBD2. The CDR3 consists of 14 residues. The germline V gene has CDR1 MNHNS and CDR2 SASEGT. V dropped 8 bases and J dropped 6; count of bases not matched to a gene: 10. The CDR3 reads CASWGLRGGNEQFF. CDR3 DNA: TGTGCCAGCTGGGGACTACGCGGGGGCAATGAGCAGTTCTTC.

The CDR3 nucleotides are TGTGCCAGCAGCAGGAGGGGGCAGATGAACACTGAAGCTTTCTTT. Translating gives CASSRRGQMNTEAFF. The chain uses TRBV6-6 and TRBJ1-1, with 7 bases identical to TRBD1. The length of the CDR3 is 15 residues. Germline CDR1 and CDR2: MNHNY and SVGAGI (reference sequence). V lost 6 bases to trimming and J lost 0 bases; unmatched junction nucleotides: 7.

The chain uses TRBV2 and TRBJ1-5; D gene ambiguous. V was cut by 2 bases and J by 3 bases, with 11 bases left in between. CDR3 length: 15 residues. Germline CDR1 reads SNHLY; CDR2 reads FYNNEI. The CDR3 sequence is CASSESGQDNQPQHF. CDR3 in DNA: TGTGCCAGCAGTGAAAGCGGGCAGGACAATCAGCCCCAGCATTTT.

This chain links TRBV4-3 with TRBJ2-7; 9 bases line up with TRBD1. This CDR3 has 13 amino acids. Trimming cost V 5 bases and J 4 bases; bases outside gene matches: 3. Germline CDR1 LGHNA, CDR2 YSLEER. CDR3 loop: CASSKGQGYEQYF. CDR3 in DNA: TGCGCCAGCAGCAAGGGACAGGGATACGAGCAGTACTTC.

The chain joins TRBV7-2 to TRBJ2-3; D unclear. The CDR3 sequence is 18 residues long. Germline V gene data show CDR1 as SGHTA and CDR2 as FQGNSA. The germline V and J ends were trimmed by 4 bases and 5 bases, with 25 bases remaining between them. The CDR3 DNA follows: TGTGCCAGCAGCTCATCCACGTCGGGTACCGGAATTGGAGATACGCAGTATTTT. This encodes CASSSSTSGTGIGDTQYF.

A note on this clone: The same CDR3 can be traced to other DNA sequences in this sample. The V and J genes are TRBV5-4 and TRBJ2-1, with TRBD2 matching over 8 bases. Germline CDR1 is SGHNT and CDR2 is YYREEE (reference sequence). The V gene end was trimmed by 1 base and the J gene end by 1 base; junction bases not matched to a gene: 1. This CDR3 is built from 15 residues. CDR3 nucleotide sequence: TGTGCCAGCAGCTTGAGCGGGGGATCCTACAATGAGCAGTTCTTC. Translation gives CASSLSGGSYNEQFF.

As DNA, the CDR3 is TGTGCCAGTAGTATGCAGGAGGGCTCGTACGAGCAGTACTTC. The encoded protein is CASSMQEGSYEQYF. The chain combines TRBV19 with TRBJ2-7, with D perhaps matching TRBD2 (6 bases). Germline V gene data show CDR1 as LNHDA and CDR2 as SQIVND (reference sequence). CDR3 length: 14 residues. V was cut by 3 bases and J by 4 bases, with 13 bases left in between.

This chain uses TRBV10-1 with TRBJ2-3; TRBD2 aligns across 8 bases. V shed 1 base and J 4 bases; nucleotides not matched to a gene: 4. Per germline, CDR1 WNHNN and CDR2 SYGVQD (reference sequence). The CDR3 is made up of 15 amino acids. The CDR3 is CASSELRGGPDTQYF. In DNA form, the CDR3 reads TGCGCCAGCAGTGAGTTACGGGGGGGGCCAGATACGCAGTATTTT.

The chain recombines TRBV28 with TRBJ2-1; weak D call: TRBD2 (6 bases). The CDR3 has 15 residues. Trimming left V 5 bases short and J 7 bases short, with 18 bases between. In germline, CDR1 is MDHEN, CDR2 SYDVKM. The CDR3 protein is CASSPDWRGRNEQFF. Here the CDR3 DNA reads TGTGCCAGCAGTCCCGATTGGCGGGGAAGGAATGAGCAGTTCTTC.

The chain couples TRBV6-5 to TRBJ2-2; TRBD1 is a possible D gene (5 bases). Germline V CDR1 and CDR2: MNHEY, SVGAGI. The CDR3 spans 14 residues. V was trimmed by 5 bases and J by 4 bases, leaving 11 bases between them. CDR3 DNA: TGTGCCAGCAGTACTGGGGCCCTCACCGGGGAGCTGTTTTTT. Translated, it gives CASSTGALTGELFF.

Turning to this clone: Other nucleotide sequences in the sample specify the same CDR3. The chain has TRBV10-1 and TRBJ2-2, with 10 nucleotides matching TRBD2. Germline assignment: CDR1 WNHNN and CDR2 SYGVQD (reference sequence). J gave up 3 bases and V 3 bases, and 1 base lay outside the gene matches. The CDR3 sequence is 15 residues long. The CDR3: CASSESGRDTGELFF. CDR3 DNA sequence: TGCGCCAGCAGTGAAAGCGGGAGGGACACCGGGGAGCTGTTTTTT.

The CDR3 region is CSVESMRGSYQETQYF. CDR3 coding DNA: TGCAGCGTTGAGTCTATGAGAGGATCCTACCAAGAGACCCAGTACTTC. The rearrangement joins TRBV29-1 to TRBJ2-5, with D uncertain. The CDR3 length is 16 residues. Germline loops: CDR1 SQVTM, CDR2 ANQGSEA. V was cut by 3 bases and J by 0 bases, with 17 bases left in between.

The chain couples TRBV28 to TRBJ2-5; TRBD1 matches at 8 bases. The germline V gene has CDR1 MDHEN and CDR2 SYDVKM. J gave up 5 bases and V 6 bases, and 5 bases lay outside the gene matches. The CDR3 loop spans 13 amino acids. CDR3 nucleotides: TGTGCCAGCAGGCCAGGGGACAGGGAGACCCAGTACTTC. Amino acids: CASRPGDRETQYF.

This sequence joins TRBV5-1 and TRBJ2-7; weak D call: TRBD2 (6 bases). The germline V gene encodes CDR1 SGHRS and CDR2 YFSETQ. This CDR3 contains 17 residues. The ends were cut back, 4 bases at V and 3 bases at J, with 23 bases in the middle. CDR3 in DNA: TGCGCCAGCAGCGCCCCTGGCGAAGGCCGGGGGATCTACGAGCAGTACTTC. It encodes CASSAPGEGRGIYEQYF. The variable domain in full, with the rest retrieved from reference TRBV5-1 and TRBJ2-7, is KAGVTQTPRYLIKTRGQQVTLSCSPISGHRSVSWYQQTPGQGLQFLFEYFSETQRNKGNFPGRFSGRQFSNSRSEMNVSTLELGDSALYLCASSAPGEGRGIYEQYFGPGTRLTVT.

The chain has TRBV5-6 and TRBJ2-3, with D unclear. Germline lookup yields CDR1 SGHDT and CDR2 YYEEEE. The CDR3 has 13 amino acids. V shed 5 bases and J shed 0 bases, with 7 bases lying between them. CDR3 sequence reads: CASRFSSTDTQYF. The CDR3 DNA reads TGTGCCAGCAGGTTTTCTAGCACAGATACGCAGTATTTT.

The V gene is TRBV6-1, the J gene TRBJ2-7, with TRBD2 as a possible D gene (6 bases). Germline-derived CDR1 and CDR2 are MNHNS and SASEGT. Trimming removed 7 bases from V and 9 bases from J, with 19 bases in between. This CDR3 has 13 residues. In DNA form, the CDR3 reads TGTGCCAGCACCCCGGTCGGGGGACGCGGGCAGTACTTC. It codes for CASTPVGGRGQYF.

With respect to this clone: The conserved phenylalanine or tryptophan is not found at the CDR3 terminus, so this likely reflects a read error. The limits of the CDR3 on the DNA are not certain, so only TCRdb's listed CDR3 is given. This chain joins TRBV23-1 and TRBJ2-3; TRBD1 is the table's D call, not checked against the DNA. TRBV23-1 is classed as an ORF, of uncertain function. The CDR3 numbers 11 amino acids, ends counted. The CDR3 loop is CASSQSGTEHG.

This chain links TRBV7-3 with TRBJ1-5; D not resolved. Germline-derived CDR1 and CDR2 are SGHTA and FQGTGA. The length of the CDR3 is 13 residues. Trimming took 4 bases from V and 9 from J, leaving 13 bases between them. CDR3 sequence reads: CASSSGPGLPQHF. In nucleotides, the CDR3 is TGTGCCAGCAGCTCCGGCCCGGGTTTGCCCCAGCATTTT. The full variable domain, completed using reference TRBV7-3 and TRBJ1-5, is GAGVSQTPSNKVTEKGKYVELRCDPISGHTALYWYRQSLGQGPEFLIYFQGTGAADDSGLPNDRFFAVRPEGSVSTLKIQRTERGDSAVYLCASSSGPGLPQHFGDGTRLSIL.

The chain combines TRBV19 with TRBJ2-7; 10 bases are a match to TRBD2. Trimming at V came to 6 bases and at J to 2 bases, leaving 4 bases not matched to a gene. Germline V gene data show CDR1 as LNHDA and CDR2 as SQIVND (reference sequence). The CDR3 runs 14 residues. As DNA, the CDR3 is TGTGCCAGTAGCAGAAGCGGGAGGGCCTACGAGCAGTACTTC. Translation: CASSRSGRAYEQYF.

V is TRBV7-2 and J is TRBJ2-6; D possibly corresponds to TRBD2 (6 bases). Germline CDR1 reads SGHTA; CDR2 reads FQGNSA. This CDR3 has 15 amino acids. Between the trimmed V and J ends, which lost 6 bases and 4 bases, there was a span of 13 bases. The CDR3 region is CASSRRVSGANVLTF. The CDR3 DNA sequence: TGTGCCAGCAGTCGGAGGGTTTCGGGGGCCAACGTCCTGACTTTC.

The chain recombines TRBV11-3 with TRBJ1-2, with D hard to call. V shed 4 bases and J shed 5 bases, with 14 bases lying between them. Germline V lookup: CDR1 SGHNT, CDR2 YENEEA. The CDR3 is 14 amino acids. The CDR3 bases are TGTGCCAGCAGCTCTCATGAGGTAGTGTATGGCTACACCTTC. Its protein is CASSSHEVVYGYTF.

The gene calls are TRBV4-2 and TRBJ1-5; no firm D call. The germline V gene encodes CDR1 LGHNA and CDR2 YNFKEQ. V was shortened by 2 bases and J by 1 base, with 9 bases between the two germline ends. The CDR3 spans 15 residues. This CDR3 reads CASSQMAGSNQPQHF. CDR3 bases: TGTGCCAGCAGCCAAATGGCGGGAAGCAATCAGCCCCAGCATTTT.

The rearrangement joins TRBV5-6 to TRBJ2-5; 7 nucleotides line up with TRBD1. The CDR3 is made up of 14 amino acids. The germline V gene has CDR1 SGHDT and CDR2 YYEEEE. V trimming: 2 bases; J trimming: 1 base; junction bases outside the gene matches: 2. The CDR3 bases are TGTGCCAGCAGCTTCCGACAGGGCCAAGAGACCCAGTACTTC. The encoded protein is CASSFRQGQETQYF.

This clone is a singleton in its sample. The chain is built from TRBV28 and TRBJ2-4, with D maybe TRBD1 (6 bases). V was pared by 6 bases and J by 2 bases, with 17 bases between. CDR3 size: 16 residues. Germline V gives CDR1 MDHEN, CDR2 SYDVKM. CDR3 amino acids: CASSSVGAPPKNIQYF. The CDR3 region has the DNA TGTGCCAGCAGCTCCGTGGGGGCCCCCCCCAAAAACATTCAGTACTTC.

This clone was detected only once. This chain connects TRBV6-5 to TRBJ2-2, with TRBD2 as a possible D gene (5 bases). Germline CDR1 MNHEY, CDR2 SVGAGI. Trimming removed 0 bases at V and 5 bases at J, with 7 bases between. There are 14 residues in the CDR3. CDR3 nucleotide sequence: TGTGCCAGCAGTTACTCGAGGGATACCGGGGAGCTGTTTTTT. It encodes CASSYSRDTGELFF.

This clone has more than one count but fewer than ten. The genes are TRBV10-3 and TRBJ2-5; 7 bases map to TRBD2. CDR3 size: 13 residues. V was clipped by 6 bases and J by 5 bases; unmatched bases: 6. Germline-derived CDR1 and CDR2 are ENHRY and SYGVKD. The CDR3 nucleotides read TGTGCCATCAGACCGGGACTACTGGAGACCCAGTACTTC. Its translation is CAIRPGLLETQYF.

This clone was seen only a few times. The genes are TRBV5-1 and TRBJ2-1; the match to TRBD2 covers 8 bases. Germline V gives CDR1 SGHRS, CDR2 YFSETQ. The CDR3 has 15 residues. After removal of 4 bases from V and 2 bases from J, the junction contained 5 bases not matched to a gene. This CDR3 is CASSISGDAYNEQFF. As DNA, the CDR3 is TGCGCCAGCAGCATTAGCGGGGACGCCTACAATGAGCAGTTCTTC.